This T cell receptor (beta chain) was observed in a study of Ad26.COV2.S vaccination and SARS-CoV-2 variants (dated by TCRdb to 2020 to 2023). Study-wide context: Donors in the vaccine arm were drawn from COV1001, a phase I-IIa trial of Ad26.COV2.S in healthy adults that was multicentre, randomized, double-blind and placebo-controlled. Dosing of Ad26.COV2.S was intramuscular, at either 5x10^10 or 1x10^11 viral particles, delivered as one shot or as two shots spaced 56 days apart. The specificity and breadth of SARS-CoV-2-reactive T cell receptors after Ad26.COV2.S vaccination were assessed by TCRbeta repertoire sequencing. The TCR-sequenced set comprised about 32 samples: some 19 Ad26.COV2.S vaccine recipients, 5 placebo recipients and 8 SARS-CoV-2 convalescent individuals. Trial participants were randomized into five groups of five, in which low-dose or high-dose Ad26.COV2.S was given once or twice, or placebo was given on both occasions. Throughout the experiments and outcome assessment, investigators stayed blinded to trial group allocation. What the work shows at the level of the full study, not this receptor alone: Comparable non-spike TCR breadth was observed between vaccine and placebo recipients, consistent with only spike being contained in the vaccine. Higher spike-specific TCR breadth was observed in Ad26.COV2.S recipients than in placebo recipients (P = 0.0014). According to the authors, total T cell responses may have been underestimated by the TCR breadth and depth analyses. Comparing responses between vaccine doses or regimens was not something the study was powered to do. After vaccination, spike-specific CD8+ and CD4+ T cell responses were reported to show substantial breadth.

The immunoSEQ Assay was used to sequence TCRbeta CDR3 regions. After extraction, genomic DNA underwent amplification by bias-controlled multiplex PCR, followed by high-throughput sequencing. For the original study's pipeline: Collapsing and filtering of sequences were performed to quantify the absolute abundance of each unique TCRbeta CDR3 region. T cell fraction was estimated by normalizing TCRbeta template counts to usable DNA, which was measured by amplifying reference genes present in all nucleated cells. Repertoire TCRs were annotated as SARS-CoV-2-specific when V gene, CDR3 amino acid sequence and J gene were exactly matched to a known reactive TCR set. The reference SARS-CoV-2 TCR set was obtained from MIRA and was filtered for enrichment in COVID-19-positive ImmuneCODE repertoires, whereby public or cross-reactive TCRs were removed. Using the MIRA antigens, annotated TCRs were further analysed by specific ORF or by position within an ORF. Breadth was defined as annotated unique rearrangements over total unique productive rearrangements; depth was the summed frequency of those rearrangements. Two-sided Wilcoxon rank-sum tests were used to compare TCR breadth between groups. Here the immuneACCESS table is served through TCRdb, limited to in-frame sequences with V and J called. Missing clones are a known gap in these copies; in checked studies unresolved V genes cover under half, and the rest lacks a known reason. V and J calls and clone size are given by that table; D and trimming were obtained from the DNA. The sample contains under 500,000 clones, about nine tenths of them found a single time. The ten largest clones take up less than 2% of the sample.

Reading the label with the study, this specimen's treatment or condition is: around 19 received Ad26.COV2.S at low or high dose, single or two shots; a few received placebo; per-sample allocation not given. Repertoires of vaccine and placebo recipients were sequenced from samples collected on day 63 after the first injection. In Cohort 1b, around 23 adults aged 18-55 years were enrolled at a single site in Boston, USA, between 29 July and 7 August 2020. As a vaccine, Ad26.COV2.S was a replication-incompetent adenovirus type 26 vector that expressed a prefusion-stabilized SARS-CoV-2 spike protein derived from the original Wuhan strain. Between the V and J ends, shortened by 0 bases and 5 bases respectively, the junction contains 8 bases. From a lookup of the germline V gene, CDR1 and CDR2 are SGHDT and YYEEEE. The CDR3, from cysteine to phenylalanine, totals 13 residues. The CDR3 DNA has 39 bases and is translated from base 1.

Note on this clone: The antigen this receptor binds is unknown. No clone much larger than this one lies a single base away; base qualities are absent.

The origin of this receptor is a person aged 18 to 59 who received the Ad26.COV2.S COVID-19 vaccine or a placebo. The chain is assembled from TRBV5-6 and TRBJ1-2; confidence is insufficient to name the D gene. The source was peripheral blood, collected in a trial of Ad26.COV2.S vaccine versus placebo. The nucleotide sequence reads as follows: TGTGCCAGCAGCTTGGGCCAATATTATGGCTACACCTTC. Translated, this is CASSLGQYYGYTF.